A single T cell receptor (beta chain) is shown here with its context. This entry comes from a study of cytomegalovirus exposure and HLA in healthy donors. Study-level background: An analysis done earlier identified 117 million unique TCR beta sequences from about 179 million T cells.

The PCR made use of 60 Vbeta and 13 Jbeta primers. Method: immunoSEQ multiplex PCR; TCRdb's copy keeps in-frame clones and lacks some. The sample contains roughly 190,000 clones, over 70% of which appear only once. This CDR3 has 14 residues. CDR1 and CDR2 (germline): LNHDA, SQIVND (reference sequence). V dropped 5 bases and J dropped 2; count of bases not matched to a gene: 5. The sequence derives from a woman aged 18-35 years in good health and CMV-seronegative. The genes are TRBV19 and TRBJ1-2, with TRBD1 identical over 7 bases. Sequenced input: PBMCs. The CDR3 coding sequence is TGTGCCAGTAGTCCGCAGGGACAGAACTATGGCTACACCTTC. It specifies CASSPQGQNYGYTF.